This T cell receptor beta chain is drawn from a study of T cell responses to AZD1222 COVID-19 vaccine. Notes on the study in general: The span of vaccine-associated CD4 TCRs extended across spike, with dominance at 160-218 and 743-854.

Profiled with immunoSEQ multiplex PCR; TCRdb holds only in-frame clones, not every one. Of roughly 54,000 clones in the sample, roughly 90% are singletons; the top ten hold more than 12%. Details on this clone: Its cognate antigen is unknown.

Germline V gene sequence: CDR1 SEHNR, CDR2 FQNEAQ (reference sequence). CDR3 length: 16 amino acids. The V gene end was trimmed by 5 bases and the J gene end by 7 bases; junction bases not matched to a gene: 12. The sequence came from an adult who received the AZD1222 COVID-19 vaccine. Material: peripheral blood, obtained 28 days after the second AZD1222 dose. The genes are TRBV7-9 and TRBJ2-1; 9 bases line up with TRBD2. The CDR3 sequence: CASSTSVASGINEQFF. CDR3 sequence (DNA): TGTGCCAGCAGCACCTCCGTGGCTAGCGGGATAAATGAGCAGTTCTTC.